One T cell receptor (beta chain) is described in this entry. CDR1 and CDR2 from the germline V gene are WNHNN and SYGVQD (reference sequence). The germline V and J ends were trimmed by 2 bases and 3 bases, with 11 bases remaining between them. The length of the CDR3 is 14 residues. The sample originates from a study of cytotoxic CD8 clonotypes in ibrutinib-treated CLL. PBMCs that had been cryopreserved were the source of approximately 2 micrograms of genomic DNA for TCR beta libraries. TCRdb's copy holds only in-frame clones and misses some; the assay was immunoSEQ multiplex PCR. The table has approximately 280,000 clones, 60% to 80% seen once.

The sequence derives from a human donor with chronic lymphocytic leukemia. Sequencing used PBMCs, obtained at disease progression, from a patient treated with ibrutinib. The V call is TRBV10-1, the J call TRBJ2-7, with a tentative D call TRBD2 (6 bases). CDR3 coding DNA: TGCGCCAGCAGTGAGAGGGCGGGAAACTACGAGCAGTACTTC. Amino acids: CASSERAGNYEQYF.